Below, 21 T cell receptor beta chains from the same sample are listed, as sequenced in a study of blood T cell repertoires in COVID-19. Measured with immunoSEQ multiplex PCR; TCRdb has only the in-frame clones, and not every one. The profile covers approximately 88,000 clones, with approximately 87% appearing a single time and 13% to 15% taken by the ten largest. Sequencing was carried out using peripheral blood. The source of these receptors is a woman in her 70s with acute or convalescent COVID-19.

The chain recombines TRBV21-1 with TRBJ1-1; TRBD1, the D gene given by the table, was not confirmed from the DNA. TRBV21-1 is marked as a pseudogene. The CDR3 has 16 residues. DNA for the CDR3: TGTGCCAGCAGCAAAGGGCCACAGGGAAATAACACTGAAGCTTTCTTT. Translating gives CASSKGPQGNNTEAFF.

This sequence joins TRBV28 and TRBJ2-3, with TRBD2 matching 8 bases. The V gene's germline CDR1 is MDHEN and CDR2 SYDVKM. Germline trimming cut 8 bases from V and 6 bases from J; bases unmatched to any gene: 10. This CDR3 contains 14 residues. The CDR3 sequence: CASQTSAVGDTQYF. The CDR3 nucleotides are TGTGCCAGCCAGACTAGCGCCGTTGGGGATACGCAGTATTTT. Using reference TRBV28 and TRBJ2-3 for the parts outside the CDR3, the full variable domain is DVKVTQSSRYLVKRTGEKVFLECVQDMDHENMFWYRQDPGLGLRLIYFSYDVKMKEKGDIPEGYSVSREKKERFSLILESASTNQTSMYLCASQTSAVGDTQYFGPGTRLTVL.

The chain links TRBV11-3 to TRBJ1-1; D gene ambiguous. Trimming shortened V by 8 bases and J by 0 bases, and 13 bases separated the two germline ends. CDR3 length equals 14 residues. Germline values: CDR1 SGHNT, CDR2 YENEEA. The CDR3 loop is CASVLGGMNTEAFF. For the CDR3, the DNA is TGTGCCAGCGTTCTGGGAGGGATGAACACTGAAGCTTTCTTT.

The V and J genes are TRBV2 and TRBJ1-4; tentative D call: TRBD1 (5 bases). The CDR3 contains 15 residues. The V and J ends lost 1 base and 2 bases respectively, with 8 bases between them. Germline lookup yields CDR1 SNHLY and CDR2 FYNNEI. This CDR3 is CASSEGQGTNEKLFF. CDR3 coding DNA: TGTGCCAGCAGTGAAGGGCAGGGTACTAATGAAAAACTGTTTTTT. Full variable domain (rest looked up from reference TRBV2 and TRBJ1-4): EPEVTQTPSHQVTQMGQEVILRCVPISNHLYFYWYRQILGQKVEFLVSFYNNEISEKSEIFDDQFSVERPDGSNFTLKIRSTKLEDSAMYFCASSEGQGTNEKLFFGSGTQLSVL.

This chain links TRBV7-9 with TRBJ2-2; 12 nucleotides agree with TRBD2. V lost 5 bases, J lost 1 base, and 8 bases stayed unmatched. Germline values: CDR1 SEHNR, CDR2 FQNEAQ (reference sequence). This CDR3 is built from 18 residues. The CDR3 loop reads CASSPRTSGTLNTGELFF. The DNA of the CDR3 is TGTGCCAGCAGCCCCCGGACTAGCGGGACGCTGAACACCGGGGAGCTGTTTTTT.

The chain uses TRBV24-1 and TRBJ2-1; TRBD1 matches at 10 bases. Germline V gene sequence: CDR1 KGHDR, CDR2 SFDVKD. With V trimmed by 5 bases and J by 5 bases, 5 bases remained unmatched. This CDR3 has 15 amino acids. DNA for the CDR3: TGTGCCACCAGTGCCCCGGGACAGGGGAACAATGAGCAGTTCTTC. Residues: CATSAPGQGNNEQFF.

V and J are TRBV24-1 and TRBJ1-1, with 7 nucleotides matching TRBD1. The germline V gene has CDR1 KGHDR and CDR2 SFDVKD. This CDR3 contains 17 residues. The J segment lost 0 bases and the V segment lost 0 bases, leaving 6 bases of the junction unmatched. CDR3 protein: CATSDLQGDSMNTEAFF. The CDR3, as DNA: TGTGCCACCAGTGATTTGCAGGGGGATTCCATGAACACTGAAGCTTTCTTT.

The gene calls are TRBV7-2 and TRBJ2-7; no clear D gene. Germline loops: CDR1 SGHTA, CDR2 FQGNSA. Between the trimmed V and J ends, which lost 3 bases and 1 base, there was a span of 7 bases. This CDR3 has 13 amino acids. CDR3 coding DNA: TGTGCCAGCAGCTTTGCGGCATCCTACGAGCAGTACGTC. It yields the protein CASSFAASYEQYV.

This clone was recorded only once. CDR3 DNA sequence: TGTGCCAGTACCAATACGGGGAGACAGGGTGCAGGGGCTTTCTTT. Its translation: CASTNTGRQGAGAFF. The chain recombines TRBV19 with TRBJ1-1; 7 bases fit TRBD1. Germline V gene data show CDR1 as LNHDA and CDR2 as SQIVND (reference sequence). The CDR3 has 15 residues. The V gene end was trimmed by 7 bases and the J gene end by 11 bases; junction bases not matched to a gene: 19.

This clone was found a few times. The CDR3 DNA sequence: TGCGCCAGCAGCTTCCGGGACTTCCAAAGCTCCTATAATTCACCCCTCCACTTT. Translated: CASSFRDFQSSYNSPLHF. The chain joins TRBV4-1 to TRBJ1-6, with TRBD1 as a possible D gene (5 bases). Per the germline V gene, CDR1 is MGHRA and CDR2 is YSYEKL. The CDR3 has 18 residues. V was shortened by 5 bases and J by 0 bases, with 17 bases between the two germline ends.

V gene TRBV5-1 combines with J gene TRBJ2-3; 9 bases line up with TRBD1. Germline V CDR1 and CDR2: SGHRS, YFSETQ. The CDR3 length is 15 residues. The trim removed 4 bases at V and 1 base at J, leaving 4 bases unmatched. The CDR3 DNA follows: TGCGCCAGCAGCCCGGGGGACAGGGGCACAGATACGCAGTATTTT. This encodes CASSPGDRGTDTQYF.

This chain connects TRBV30 to TRBJ2-5; 7 bases are shared with TRBD2. The CDR3 is 13 amino acids. The germline V gene has CDR1 GTSNPN and CDR2 SVGIG (reference sequence). Trimming cost V 1 base and J 5 bases; bases outside gene matches: 4. CDR3 sequence: CAWSGAGVETQYF. The DNA for the CDR3 is TGTGCCTGGAGTGGTGCGGGAGTGGAGACCCAGTACTTC.

The chain employs TRBV20-1 and TRBJ2-5; 10 nucleotides agree with TRBD2. V was pared by 3 bases and J by 1 base, with 5 bases of the junction left unmatched. The length of the CDR3 is 15 residues. Germline CDR1 and CDR2: DFQATT and SNEGSKA (reference sequence). CDR3 amino acids: CSASVLAGVQETQYF. In nucleotides, the CDR3 is TGCAGTGCTAGTGTCCTAGCGGGGGTCCAAGAGACCCAGTACTTC.

This chain connects TRBV7-9 to TRBJ1-1; no firm D call. The CDR3 is made up of 15 amino acids. V was clipped by 5 bases and J by 2 bases, with 15 bases between them. Germline V gives CDR1 SEHNR, CDR2 FQNEAQ (reference sequence). CDR3: CASSPPRGRNTEAFF. The CDR3 DNA reads as TGTGCCAGCAGCCCCCCCAGAGGAAGAAACACTGAAGCTTTCTTT.

This clone was detected only a few times. This chain connects TRBV19 to TRBJ1-2; D possibly corresponds to TRBD1 (5 bases). The CDR3 is 12 residues long. Germline V gene sequence: CDR1 LNHDA, CDR2 SQIVND (reference sequence). Trimming removed 5 bases from V and 4 bases from J, with 8 bases in between. CDR3 loop: CASSSGVYGYTF. The CDR3 bases are TGTGCCAGTAGTTCGGGGGTCTATGGCTACACCTTC.

The rearrangement joins TRBV27 to TRBJ1-5; D is possibly TRBD1 (6 bases). The CDR3 totals 14 residues. Trimming cost V 8 bases and J 6 bases, with 17 bases left between them. CDR1 is MNHEY, CDR2 SMNVEV, per germline (reference sequence). CDR3 nucleotide sequence: TGTGCCAGCGGCGTCGGGGGGCAGGGTCAGCCCCAGCATTTT. It translates to CASGVGGQGQPQHF.

This clone was detected a few times. The rearrangement uses TRBV3-1 (or the pseudogene TRBV3-2) and TRBJ1-2; perhaps TRBD1 as D (5 bases). Deletions cut 1 base from V and 8 bases from J, with 17 bases between. The CDR3 has 15 residues. CDR1 LGHDT and CDR2 YNNKEL come from the germline V gene (reference sequence). In DNA form, the CDR3 reads TGTGCCAGCAGCCAAGGGGCCCGGCAGGGAAGGGGCTACACCTTC. It translates to CASSQGARQGRGYTF.

The chain couples TRBV11-3 to TRBJ1-4; TRBD1 agrees at 10 bases. The CDR3 totals 20 residues. Germline lookup yields CDR1 SGHNT and CDR2 YENEEA. The trim removed 5 bases at V and 8 bases at J, leaving 23 bases unmatched. CDR3 protein: CASSKVAPGQGLIGLEKLFF. CDR3 nucleotides: TGTGCCAGCAGCAAGGTAGCTCCGGGACAGGGGTTGATTGGTCTAGAAAAACTGTTTTTT. The whole variable domain, remainder taken from reference TRBV11-3 and TRBJ1-4, is EAGVVQSPRYKIIEKKQPVAFWCNPISGHNTLYWYLQNLGQGPELLIRYENEEAVDDSQLPKDRFSAERLKGVDSTLKIQPAELGDSAVYLCASSKVAPGQGLIGLEKLFFGSGTQLSVL.

The rearrangement links TRBV7-9 to TRBJ2-3; TRBD1 matches at 10 bases. The germline V gene encodes CDR1 SEHNR and CDR2 FQNEAQ (reference sequence). With 3 bases clipped from V and 3 bases from J, the junction kept 12 bases outside the gene matches. The CDR3 spans 18 residues. The CDR3 loop is CASSFASGTGEGTDTQYF. In nucleotides, the CDR3 is TGTGCCAGCAGCTTCGCTTCGGGGACAGGGGAGGGAACAGATACGCAGTATTTT.

The CDR3 DNA follows: TGTGCCAGCAGCGTTGGACAGGTCCGTTCACCCCTCCACTTT. The encoded protein is CASSVGQVRSPLHF. This chain connects TRBV11-3 to TRBJ1-6, with 7 bases identical to TRBD1. The CDR3 is 14 residues long. Germline CDR1 and CDR2: SGHNT and YENEEA. V lost 5 bases and J lost 9; bases outside the gene matches: 7.

The gene calls are TRBV24-1 and TRBJ1-2; 12 bases fit TRBD1. Trimming cost V 3 bases and J 4 bases; bases outside gene matches: 11. Germline V gene data show CDR1 as KGHDR and CDR2 as SFDVKD. The CDR3 totals 18 residues. The CDR3 reads CATSDQRGTGGAGYGYTF. As DNA, the CDR3 is TGTGCCACCAGTGATCAACGGGGGACAGGGGGCGCAGGCTATGGCTACACCTTC.